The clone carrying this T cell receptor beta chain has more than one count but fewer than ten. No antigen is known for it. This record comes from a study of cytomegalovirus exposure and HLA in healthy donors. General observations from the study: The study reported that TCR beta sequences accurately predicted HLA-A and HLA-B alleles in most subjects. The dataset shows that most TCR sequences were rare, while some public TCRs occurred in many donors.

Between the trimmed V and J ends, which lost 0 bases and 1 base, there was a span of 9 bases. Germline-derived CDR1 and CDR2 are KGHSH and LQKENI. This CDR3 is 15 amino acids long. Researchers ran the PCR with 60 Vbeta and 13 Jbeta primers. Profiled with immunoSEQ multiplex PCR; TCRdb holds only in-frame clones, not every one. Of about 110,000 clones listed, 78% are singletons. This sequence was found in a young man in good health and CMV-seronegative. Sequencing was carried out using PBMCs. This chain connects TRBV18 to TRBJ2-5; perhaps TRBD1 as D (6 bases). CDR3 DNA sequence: TGTGCCAGCTCACCACCACAGGGAGTCCAAGAGACCCAGTACTTC. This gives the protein CASSPPQGVQETQYF.